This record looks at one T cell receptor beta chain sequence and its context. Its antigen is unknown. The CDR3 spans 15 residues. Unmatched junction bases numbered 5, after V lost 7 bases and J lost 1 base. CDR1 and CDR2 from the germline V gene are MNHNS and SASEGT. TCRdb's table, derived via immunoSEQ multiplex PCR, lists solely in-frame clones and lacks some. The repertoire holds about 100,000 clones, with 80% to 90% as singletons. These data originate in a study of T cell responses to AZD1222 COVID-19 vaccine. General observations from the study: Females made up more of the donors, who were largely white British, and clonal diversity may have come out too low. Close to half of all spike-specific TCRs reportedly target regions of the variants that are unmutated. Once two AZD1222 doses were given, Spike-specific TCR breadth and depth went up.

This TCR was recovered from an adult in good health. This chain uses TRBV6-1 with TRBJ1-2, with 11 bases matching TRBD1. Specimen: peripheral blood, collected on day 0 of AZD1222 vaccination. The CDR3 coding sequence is TGTGCCAGCACCCAGGGGACAGGGGGTAACTATGGCTACACCTTC. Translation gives CASTQGTGGNYGYTF.